Presented here are 11 T cell receptor beta chains from one specimen sequenced in a study of low-dose radiotherapy and immunotherapy resistance in tumors. Primers used for first-strand cDNA, a TRAV- and TRBV-specific set, covered both alpha and beta chains. With a constant-region primer and a V-primer adapter, TCRs were subjected to 15 to 25 PCR cycles of amplification. MiXCR, run by TCRdb on the reads, gives a single entry per CDR3 protein. The sample has some 11,000 distinct CDR3 sequences, more than 55% seen once. These receptors all come from a human donor with advanced metastatic prostate, ovarian, gallbladder or colorectal cancer (not recorded which). This table probably holds off-target reads from a library built for another chain.

V and J are TRBV10-3 and TRBJ1-2, with D possibly TRBD1 on 5 matching bases. Between the trimmed V and J ends, which lost 0 bases and 3 bases, there was a span of 14 bases. This CDR3 has 16 amino acids. Germline V gene data show CDR1 as ENHRY and CDR2 as SYGVKD. The CDR3 DNA is TGTGCCATCAGTGAGTCGACGCTCAGACAGTACTATGGCTACACCTTC. It is translated as CAISESTLRQYYGYTF.

The chain links TRBV15 to TRBJ2-5; the D is unclear. The CDR3 totals 14 residues. Deletions cut 1 base from V and 2 bases from J, with 8 bases between. Germline CDR1 reads LNHNV; CDR2 reads YYDKDF (reference sequence). CDR3 amino acids: CATSRGNSQETQYF. The CDR3 DNA sequence: TGTGCCACCAGCAGAGGGAACAGTCAAGAGACCCAGTACTTC.

The chain uses TRBV7-9 and TRBJ2-1; a weak D match, TRBD1 (5 bases). V was trimmed by 2 bases and J by 2 bases, leaving 16 bases between them. CDR1 and CDR2 (germline): SEHNR, FQNEAQ (reference sequence). The CDR3 covers 17 residues. The CDR3 loop reads CASSLRPQGSTYNEQFF. CDR3 nucleotides: TGTGCCAGCAGCTTACGGCCCCAGGGTTCCACCTACAATGAGCAGTTCTTC.

The chain is built from TRBV20-1 and TRBJ1-6; D perhaps matches TRBD1 (5 bases). Per the germline V gene, CDR1 is DFQATT and CDR2 is SNEGSKA (reference sequence). Trimming pared 3 bases from V and 0 bases from J, leaving 12 bases between. The CDR3 has 16 amino acids. The CDR3 loop is CSASIAGSSYNSPLHF. CDR3 nucleotide sequence: TGCAGTGCTAGTATCGCAGGGAGCTCCTATAATTCACCCCTCCACTTT.

This chain uses TRBV7-2 with TRBJ1-1; unclear D gene. Germline V CDR1 and CDR2: SGHTA, FQGNSA. The CDR3 extends over 13 amino acids. The V end was cut by 4 bases, the J end by 6 bases, with 12 bases between. CDR3: CASSSERLAEAFF. As DNA, the CDR3 is TGTGCCAGCAGCTCAGAACGTTTAGCTGAAGCTTTCTTT.

Here the CDR3 DNA reads TGCGCCAGCAGCTTGGCCGGATCTCTCTCTGGAAACACCATATATTTT. Amino acid sequence: CASSLAGSLSGNTIYF. The chain combines TRBV5-1 with TRBJ1-3; D is unclear. This CDR3 comprises 16 residues. V lost 0 bases and J 0 bases, leaving 10 bases between the germline ends. Germline-derived CDR1 and CDR2 are SGHRS and YFSETQ.

This clonotype appeared a single time. The chain is built from TRBV5-1 and TRBJ2-2; 11 bases align to TRBD2. After removal of 5 bases from V and 2 bases from J, the junction contained 5 bases not matched to a gene. CDR3 length: 16 amino acids. The germline V gene encodes CDR1 SGHRS and CDR2 YFSETQ. CDR3 nucleotide sequence: TGCGCCAGCAGTACACTAGCGGGAGCTAACACCGGGGAGCTGTTTTTT. This gives the protein CASSTLAGANTGELFF.

The chain is built from TRBV7-2 and TRBJ1-4; tentative D call: TRBD1 (5 bases). Germline CDR1 reads SGHTA; CDR2 reads FQGNSA. The CDR3 has 16 amino acids. Trimming removed 5 bases at V and 5 bases at J, with 18 bases between. Here the CDR3 DNA reads TGTGCCAGCAGCCCTGGGGGAGCGGGGCGGAATGAAAAACTGTTTTTT. Translating it yields CASSPGGAGRNEKLFF.

In DNA form, the CDR3 reads TGTGCCAGCAGTCAAGACAGAGCCTCTGGAAACACCATATATTTT. Translating gives CASSQDRASGNTIYF. The chain carries TRBV6-2 or TRBV6-3 and TRBJ1-3; D possibly corresponds to TRBD1 (5 bases). V was pared by 5 bases and J by 0 bases, with 11 bases between. Germline CDR1 reads MNHEY; CDR2 reads SVGEGT. The CDR3 loop spans 15 amino acids.

This clonotype was observed a handful of times. The rearrangement joins TRBV12-3 or TRBV12-4 to TRBJ2-5; 8 nucleotides match TRBD1. The CDR3 runs to 14 residues. V shed 5 bases, J shed 4 bases, and the junction held 6 bases outside the gene matches. CDR3 protein: CASSPRTGRETQYF. In nucleotides, the CDR3 is TGTGCCAGCAGTCCTCGGACAGGGCGAGAGACCCAGTACTTC.

The CDR3: CASSFGRGDTDTQYF. CDR3 DNA sequence: TGTGCCAGCAGCTTTGGGCGGGGGGACACAGATACGCAGTATTTT. The rearrangement links TRBV5-5 to TRBJ2-3; the match to TRBD2 covers 8 bases. Losses at the gene ends were 2 bases for V and 2 bases for J; bases not matched to a gene: 4. This CDR3 is built from 15 residues. CDR1 and CDR2 from the germline V gene are SGHKS and YYEKEE (reference sequence).